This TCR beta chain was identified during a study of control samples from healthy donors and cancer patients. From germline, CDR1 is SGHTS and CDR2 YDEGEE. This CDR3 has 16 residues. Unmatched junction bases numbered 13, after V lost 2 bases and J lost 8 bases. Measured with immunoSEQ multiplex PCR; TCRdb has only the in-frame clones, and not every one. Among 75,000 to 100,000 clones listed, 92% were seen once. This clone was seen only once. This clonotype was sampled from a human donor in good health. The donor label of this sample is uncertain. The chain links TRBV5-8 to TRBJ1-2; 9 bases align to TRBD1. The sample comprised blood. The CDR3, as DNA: TGTGCCAGCAGCTTTGGGACACAGGGGGCTGTGGGCGGCTACACCTTC. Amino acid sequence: CASSFGTQGAVGGYTF. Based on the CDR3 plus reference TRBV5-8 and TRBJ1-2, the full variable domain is EAGVTQSPTHLIKTRGQQATLRCSPISGHTSVYWYQQALGLGLQFLLWYDEGEERNRGNFPPRFSGRQFPNYSSELNVNALELEDSALYLCASSFGTQGAVGGYTFGSGTRLTVV.